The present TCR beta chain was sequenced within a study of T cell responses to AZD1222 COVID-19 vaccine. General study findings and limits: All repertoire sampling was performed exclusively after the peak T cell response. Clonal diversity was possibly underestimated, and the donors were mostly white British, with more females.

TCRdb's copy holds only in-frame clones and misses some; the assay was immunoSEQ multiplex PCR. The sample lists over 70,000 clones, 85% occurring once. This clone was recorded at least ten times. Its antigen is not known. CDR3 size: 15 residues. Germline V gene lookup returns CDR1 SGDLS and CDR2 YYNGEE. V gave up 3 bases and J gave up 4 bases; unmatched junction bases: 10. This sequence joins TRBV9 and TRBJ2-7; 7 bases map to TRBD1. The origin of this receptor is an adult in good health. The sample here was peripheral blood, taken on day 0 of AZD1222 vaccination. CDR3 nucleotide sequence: TGTGCCAGCAGCGCGACCGGGACAGCTCGGTACGAGCAGTACTTC. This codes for CASSATGTARYEQYF.